The clone carrying this TCR beta chain has only a few counts. Its antigen is unidentified. This CDR3 contains 17 residues. The V gene's germline CDR1 is SGDLS and CDR2 YYNGEE. The V gene lost 2 bases and the J gene lost 5 bases, with 19 bases spanning the gap. The data were obtained in a study of Ad26.COV2.S vaccination and SARS-CoV-2 variants. General observations from the study: Among vaccine recipients, spike-specific TCR breadth exceeded that of placebo recipients.

Treatment denoted: about 20 received Ad26.COV2.S at low or high dose, single or two shots; 5 received placebo; per-sample allocation not given. The samples were gathered on day 63 after the first injection of vaccine or placebo. This adult donor, from Boston, was 18-55 years old. Method: immunoSEQ multiplex PCR; TCRdb's copy keeps in-frame clones and lacks some. The table has some 420,000 clones, 85% to 90% seen once. The rearrangement links TRBV9 to TRBJ2-2, with D possibly TRBD1 on 7 matching bases. The receptor's source is a person between 18 and 60 years old who received the Ad26.COV2.S COVID-19 vaccine or a placebo. Specimen: peripheral blood, collected in a trial of Ad26.COV2.S vaccine versus placebo. CDR3 DNA sequence: TGTGCCAGCAGCGTCGCGCGGGACAGAGCGTGGACCGGGGAGCTGTTTTTT. Protein: CASSVARDRAWTGELFF.